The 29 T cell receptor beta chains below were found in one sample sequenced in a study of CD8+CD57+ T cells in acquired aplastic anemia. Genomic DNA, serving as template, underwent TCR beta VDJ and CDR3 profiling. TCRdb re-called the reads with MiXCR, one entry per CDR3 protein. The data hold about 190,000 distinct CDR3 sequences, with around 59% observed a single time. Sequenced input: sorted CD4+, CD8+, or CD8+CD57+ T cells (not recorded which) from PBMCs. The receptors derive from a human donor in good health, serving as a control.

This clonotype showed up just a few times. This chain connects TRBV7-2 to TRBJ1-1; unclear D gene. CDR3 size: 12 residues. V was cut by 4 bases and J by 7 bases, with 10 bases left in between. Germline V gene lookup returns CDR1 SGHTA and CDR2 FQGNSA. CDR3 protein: CASSSSSIEAFF. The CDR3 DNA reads TGTGCCAGCAGCTCTAGTTCGATTGAAGCTTTCTTT.

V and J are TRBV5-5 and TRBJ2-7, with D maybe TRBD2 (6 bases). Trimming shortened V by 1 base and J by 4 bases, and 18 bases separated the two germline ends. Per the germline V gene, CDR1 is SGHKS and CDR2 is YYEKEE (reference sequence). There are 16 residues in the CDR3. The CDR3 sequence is CASSLRGGQSGYEQYF. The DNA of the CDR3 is TGTGCCAGCAGCTTGAGGGGAGGCCAGTCGGGATACGAGCAGTACTTC.

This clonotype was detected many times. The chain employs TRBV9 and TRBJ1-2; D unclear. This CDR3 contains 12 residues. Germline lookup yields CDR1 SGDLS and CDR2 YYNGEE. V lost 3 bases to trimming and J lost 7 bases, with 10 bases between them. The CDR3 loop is CASSAHRAGYTF. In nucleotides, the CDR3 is TGTGCCAGCAGCGCCCATAGGGCTGGCTACACCTTC.

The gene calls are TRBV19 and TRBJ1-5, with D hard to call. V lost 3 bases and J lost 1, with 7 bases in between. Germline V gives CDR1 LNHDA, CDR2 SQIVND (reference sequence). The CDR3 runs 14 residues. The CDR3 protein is CASSIRRSNQPQHF. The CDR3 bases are TGTGCCAGTAGTATTCGGCGGAGCAATCAGCCCCAGCATTTT.

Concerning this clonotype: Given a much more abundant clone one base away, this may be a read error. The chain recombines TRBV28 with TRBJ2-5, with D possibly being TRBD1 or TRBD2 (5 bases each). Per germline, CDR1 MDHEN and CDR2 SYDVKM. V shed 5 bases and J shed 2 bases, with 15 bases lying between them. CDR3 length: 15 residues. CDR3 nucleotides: TGTGCCAGCAGTGGGACCGGGACCTTACAAGAGACCCAGTACTTC. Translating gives CASSGTGTLQETQYF.

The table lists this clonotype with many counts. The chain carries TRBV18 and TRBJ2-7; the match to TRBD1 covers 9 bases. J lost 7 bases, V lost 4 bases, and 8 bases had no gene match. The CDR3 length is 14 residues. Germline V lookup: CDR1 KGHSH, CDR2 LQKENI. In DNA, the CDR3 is TGTGCCAGCTCACGCCCGGGACAGGGACGGGAGCAGTACTTC. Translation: CASSRPGQGREQYF.

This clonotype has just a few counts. The CDR3 reads CASSPSGETQYF. The DNA of the CDR3 is TGTGCCAGCAGCCCTAGCGGGGAGACCCAGTACTTC. This rearrangement joins TRBV7-9 to TRBJ2-5, with 8 bases fitting TRBD2. The CDR3 consists of 12 residues. Germline V lookup: CDR1 SEHNR, CDR2 FQNEAQ (reference sequence). After removal of 5 bases from V and 5 bases from J, the junction contained 1 base not matched to a gene.

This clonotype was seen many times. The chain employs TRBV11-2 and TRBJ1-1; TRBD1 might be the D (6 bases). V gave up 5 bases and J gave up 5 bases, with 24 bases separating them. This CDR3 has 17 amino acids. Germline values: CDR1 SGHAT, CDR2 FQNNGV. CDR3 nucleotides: TGTGCCAGCAGCCGAGATGGGACACCCATACCGGGGACTGAAGCTTTCTTT. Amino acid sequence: CASSRDGTPIPGTEAFF.

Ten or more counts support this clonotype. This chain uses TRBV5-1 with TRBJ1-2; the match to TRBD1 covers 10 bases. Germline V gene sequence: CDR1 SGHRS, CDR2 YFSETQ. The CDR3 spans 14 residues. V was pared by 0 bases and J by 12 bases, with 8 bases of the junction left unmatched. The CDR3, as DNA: TGCGCCAGCAGCTTGGAGGGGACAGGGGCTCAGAACACCTTC. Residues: CASSLEGTGAQNTF.

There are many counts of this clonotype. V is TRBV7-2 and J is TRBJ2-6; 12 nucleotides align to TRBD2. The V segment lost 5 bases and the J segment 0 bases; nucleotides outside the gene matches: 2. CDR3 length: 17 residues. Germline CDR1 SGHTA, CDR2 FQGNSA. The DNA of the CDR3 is TGTGCCAGCAGCGGACTAGCGGGACTCTCTGGGGCCAACGTCCTGACTTTC. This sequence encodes CASSGLAGLSGANVLTF. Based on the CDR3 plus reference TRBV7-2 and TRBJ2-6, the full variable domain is GAGVSQSPSNKVTEKGKDVELRCDPISGHTALYWYRQSLGQGLEFLIYFQGNSAPDKSGLPSDRFSAERTGGSVSTLTIQRTQQEDSAVYLCASSGLAGLSGANVLTFGAGSRLTVL.

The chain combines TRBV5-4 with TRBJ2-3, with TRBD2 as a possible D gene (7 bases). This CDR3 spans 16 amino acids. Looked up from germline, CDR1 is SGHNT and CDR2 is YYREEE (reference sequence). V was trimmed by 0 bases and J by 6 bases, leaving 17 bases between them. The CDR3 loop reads CASSLGVGGQGDTQYF. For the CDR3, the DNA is TGTGCCAGCAGCTTGGGGGTGGGGGGGCAAGGTGATACGCAGTATTTT.

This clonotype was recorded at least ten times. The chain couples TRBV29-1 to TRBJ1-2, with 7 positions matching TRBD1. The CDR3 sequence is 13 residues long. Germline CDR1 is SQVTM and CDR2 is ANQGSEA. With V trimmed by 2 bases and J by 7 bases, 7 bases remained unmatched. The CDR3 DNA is TGCAGCGTTGAAAGGACAGGCTCGGCTGGCTACACCTTC. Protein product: CSVERTGSAGYTF.

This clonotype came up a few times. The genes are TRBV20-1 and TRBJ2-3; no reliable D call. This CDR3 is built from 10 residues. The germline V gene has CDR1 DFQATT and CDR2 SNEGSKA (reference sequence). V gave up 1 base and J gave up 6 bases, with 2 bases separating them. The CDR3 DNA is TGCAGTGCTAGAGGTGATACGCAGTATTTT. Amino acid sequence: CSARGDTQYF.

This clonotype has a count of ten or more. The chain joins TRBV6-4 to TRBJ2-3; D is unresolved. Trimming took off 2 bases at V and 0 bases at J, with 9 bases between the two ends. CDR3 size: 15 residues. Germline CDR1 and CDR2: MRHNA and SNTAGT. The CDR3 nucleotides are TGTGCCAGCAGTGACCCCCCTGCTAGCACAGATACGCAGTATTTT. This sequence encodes CASSDPPASTDTQYF.

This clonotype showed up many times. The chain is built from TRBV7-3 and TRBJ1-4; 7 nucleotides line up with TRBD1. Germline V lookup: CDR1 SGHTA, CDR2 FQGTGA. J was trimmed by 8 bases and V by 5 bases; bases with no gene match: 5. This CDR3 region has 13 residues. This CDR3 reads CASSRQGGEKLFF. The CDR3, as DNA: TGTGCCAGCAGCCGCCAGGGGGGGGAAAAACTGTTTTTT.

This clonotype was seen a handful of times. The CDR3 is CASSPTSGKTQYF. The DNA of the CDR3 is TGTGCCAGCAGCCCGACTAGCGGGAAGACCCAGTACTTC. This chain links TRBV7-9 with TRBJ2-5, with 11 bases aligning to TRBD2. Germline-derived CDR1 and CDR2 are SEHNR and FQNEAQ (reference sequence). This CDR3 contains 13 residues. J gave up 6 bases and V 5 bases, and 2 bases lay outside the gene matches. Using reference TRBV7-9 and TRBJ2-5 for the parts outside the CDR3, the full variable domain is DTGVSQNPRHKITKRGQNVTFRCDPISEHNRLYWYRQTLGQGPEFLTYFQNEAQLEKSRLLSDRFSAERPKGSFSTLEIQRTEQGDSAMYLCASSPTSGKTQYFGPGTRLLVL.

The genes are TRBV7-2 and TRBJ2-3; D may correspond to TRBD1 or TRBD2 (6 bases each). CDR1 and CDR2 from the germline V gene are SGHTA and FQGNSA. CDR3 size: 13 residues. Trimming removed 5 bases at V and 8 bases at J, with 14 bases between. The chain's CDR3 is CASSLGGLGTQYF. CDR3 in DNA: TGTGCCAGCAGCCTGGGGGGCCTCGGTACGCAGTATTTT. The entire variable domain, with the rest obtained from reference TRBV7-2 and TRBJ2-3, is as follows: GAGVSQSPSNKVTEKGKDVELRCDPISGHTALYWYRQSLGQGLEFLIYFQGNSAPDKSGLPSDRFSAERTGGSVSTLTIQRTQQEDSAVYLCASSLGGLGTQYFGPGTRLTVL.

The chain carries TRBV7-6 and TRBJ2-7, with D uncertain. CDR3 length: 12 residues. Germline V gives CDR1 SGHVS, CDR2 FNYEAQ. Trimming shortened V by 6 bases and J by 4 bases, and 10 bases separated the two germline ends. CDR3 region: CASSYVPYEQYF. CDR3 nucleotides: TGTGCCAGCAGTTACGTTCCATACGAGCAGTACTTC.

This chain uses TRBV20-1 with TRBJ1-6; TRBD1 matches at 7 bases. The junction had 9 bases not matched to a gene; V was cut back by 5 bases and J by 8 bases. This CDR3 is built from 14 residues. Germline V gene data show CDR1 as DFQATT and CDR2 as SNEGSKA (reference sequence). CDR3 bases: TGCAGTGCTCTTGACAGGGATAGTTATTCACCCCTCCACTTT. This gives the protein CSALDRDSYSPLHF.

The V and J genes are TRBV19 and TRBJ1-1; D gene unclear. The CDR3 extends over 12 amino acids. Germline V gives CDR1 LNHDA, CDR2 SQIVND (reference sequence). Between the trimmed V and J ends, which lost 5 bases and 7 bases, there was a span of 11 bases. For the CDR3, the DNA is TGTGCCAGTAGTTGGAGGTTGGTTGAAGCTTTCTTT. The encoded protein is CASSWRLVEAFF.

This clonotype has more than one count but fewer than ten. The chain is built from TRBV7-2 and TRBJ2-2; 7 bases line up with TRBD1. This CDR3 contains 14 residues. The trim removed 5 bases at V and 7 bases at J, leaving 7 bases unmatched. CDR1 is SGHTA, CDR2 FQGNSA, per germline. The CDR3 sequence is CASSPGTVSGELFF. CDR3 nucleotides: TGTGCCAGCAGCCCGGGGACAGTCAGCGGGGAGCTGTTTTTT. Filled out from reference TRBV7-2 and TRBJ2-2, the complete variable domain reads GAGVSQSPSNKVTEKGKDVELRCDPISGHTALYWYRQSLGQGLEFLIYFQGNSAPDKSGLPSDRFSAERTGGSVSTLTIQRTQQEDSAVYLCASSPGTVSGELFFGEGSRLTVL.

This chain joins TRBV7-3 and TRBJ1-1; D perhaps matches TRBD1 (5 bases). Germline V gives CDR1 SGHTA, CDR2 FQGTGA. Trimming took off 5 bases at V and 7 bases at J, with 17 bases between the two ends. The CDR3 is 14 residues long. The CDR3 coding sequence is TGTGCCAGCAGCGCGCGGGACTTACCCGGTGAAGCTTTCTTT. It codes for CASSARDLPGEAFF.

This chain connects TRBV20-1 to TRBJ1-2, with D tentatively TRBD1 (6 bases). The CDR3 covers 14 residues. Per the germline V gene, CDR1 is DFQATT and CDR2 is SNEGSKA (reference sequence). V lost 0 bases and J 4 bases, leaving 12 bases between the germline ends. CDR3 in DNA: TGCAGTGCTAGAGATACTCGAGGGGGCTATGGCTACACCTTC. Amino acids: CSARDTRGGYGYTF.

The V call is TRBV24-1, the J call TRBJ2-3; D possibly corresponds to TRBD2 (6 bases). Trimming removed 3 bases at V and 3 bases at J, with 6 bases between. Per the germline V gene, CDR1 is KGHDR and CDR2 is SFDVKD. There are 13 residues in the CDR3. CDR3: CATSDGRTDTQYF. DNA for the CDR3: TGTGCCACCAGTGATGGGAGGACAGATACGCAGTATTTT.

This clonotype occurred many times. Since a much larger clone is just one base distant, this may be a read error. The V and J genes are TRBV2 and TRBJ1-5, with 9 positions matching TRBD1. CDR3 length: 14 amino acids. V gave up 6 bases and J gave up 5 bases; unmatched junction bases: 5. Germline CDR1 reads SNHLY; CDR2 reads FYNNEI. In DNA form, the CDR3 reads TGTGCCAGCAGCGGACAGGGGTCCGATCAGCCCCAGCATTTT. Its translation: CASSGQGSDQPQHF.

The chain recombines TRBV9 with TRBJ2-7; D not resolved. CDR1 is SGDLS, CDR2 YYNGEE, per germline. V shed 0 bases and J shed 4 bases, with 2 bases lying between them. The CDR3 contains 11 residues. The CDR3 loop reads CASSVVYEQYF. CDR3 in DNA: TGTGCCAGCAGCGTAGTTTACGAGCAGTACTTC.

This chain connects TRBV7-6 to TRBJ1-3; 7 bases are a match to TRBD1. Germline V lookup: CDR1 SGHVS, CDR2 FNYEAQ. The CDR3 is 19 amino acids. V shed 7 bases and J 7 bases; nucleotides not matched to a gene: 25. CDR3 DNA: TGTGCCAGCACGGACAAGCTTCCATGGGGGGGACAGATGAGGAACACCATATATTTT. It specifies CASTDKLPWGGQMRNTIYF.

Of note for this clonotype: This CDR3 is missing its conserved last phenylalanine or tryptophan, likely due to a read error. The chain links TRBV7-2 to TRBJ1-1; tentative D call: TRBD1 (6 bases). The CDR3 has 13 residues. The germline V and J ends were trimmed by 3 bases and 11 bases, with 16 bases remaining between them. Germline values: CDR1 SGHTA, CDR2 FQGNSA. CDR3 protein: CASSLGAGNEAFL. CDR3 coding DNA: TGTGCCAGCAGCTTGGGGGCAGGGAATGAGGCTTTCCTT.

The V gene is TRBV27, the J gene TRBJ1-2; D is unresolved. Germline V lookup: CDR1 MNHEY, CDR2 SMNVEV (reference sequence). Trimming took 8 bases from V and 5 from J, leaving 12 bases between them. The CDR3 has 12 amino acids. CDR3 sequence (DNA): TGTGCCAGCCGGGCGGCGGTTTATGGCTACACCTTC. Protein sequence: CASRAAVYGYTF.